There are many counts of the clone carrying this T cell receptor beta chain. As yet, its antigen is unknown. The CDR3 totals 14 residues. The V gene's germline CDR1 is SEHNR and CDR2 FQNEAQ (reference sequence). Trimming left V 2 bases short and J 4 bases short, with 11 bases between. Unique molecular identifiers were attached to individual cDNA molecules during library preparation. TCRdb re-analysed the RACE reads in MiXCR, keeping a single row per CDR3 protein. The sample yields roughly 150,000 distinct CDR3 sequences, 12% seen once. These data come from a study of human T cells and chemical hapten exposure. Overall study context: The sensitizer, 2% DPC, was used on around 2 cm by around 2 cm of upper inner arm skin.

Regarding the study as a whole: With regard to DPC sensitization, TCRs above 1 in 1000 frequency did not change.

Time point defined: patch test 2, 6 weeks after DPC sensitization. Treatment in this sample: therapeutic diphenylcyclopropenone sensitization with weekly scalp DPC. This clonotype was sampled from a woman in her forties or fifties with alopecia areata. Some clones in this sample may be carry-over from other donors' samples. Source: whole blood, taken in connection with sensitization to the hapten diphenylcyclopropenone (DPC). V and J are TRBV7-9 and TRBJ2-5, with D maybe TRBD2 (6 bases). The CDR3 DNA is TGTGCCAGCAGCTTAATCCGGGGAGGAGAGACCCAGTACTTC. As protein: CASSLIRGGETQYF.